These T cell receptor beta chains were read from a single sample in a study of beta chain features in type 1 diabetes. TCRdb's table, derived via immunoSEQ multiplex PCR, lists solely in-frame clones and lacks some. Here the sample spans 640,000 or so clones, about 14% being singletons. Material: naive CD4+ T cells from blood. All receptors come from a man aged 18 to 35 with type 1 diabetes. Both conserved end residues are part of each CDR3. D genes are given only for firm matches. Clone size appears in some rows only: once, few, many, or a class for an expanded clone.

J: TRBJ2-5
V: TRBV27
D: -
size: -
CDR3: CASSFGTPRETQYF
DNA: TGTGCCAGCAGTTTTGGGACCCCTCGCGAGACCCAGTACTTC

J: TRBJ2-7
V: TRBV20-1
D: -
size: -
CDR3: CSASLREQYF
DNA: TGCAGTGCTAGCTTACGGGAGCAGTACTTC

J: TRBJ1-2
V: TRBV7-9
D: -
size: -
CDR3: CASSQPGGEGYTF
DNA: TGTGCCAGCAGTCAACCCGGGGGTGAGGGCTACACCTTC

J: TRBJ1-2
V: TRBV29-1
D: -
size: -
CDR3: CSVGPEWGRTVNYGYTF
DNA: TGCAGCGTTGGCCCAGAGTGGGGAAGAACAGTTAACTATGGCTACACCTTC

J: TRBJ1-1
V: TRBV7-2
D: TRBD1
size: -
CDR3: CASSRSNRGTEAFF
DNA: TGTGCCAGCAGCCGATCCAACAGGGGCACTGAAGCTTTCTTT

J: TRBJ2-5
V: TRBV7-2
D: -
size: -
CDR3: CASSLQGSQETQYF
DNA: TGTGCCAGCAGTCTTCAGGGGTCCCAAGAGACCCAGTACTTC

J: TRBJ2-2
V: TRBV28
D: -
size: -
CDR3: CASSSSWDVYTGELFF
DNA: TGTGCCAGCAGTTCCTCCTGGGACGTCTACACCGGGGAGCTGTTTTTT

J: TRBJ2-3
V: TRBV30
D: -
size: -
CDR3: CAWSGLTDTQYF
DNA: TGTGCCTGGAGTGGTTTGACAGATACGCAGTATTTT

J: TRBJ1-5
V: TRBV30
D: -
size: -
CDR3: CAWSPSGGGDNQPQHF
DNA: TGTGCCTGGAGCCCCTCAGGTGGAGGGGACAATCAGCCCCAGCATTTT

J: TRBJ1-4
V: TRBV29-1
D: -
size: few
CDR3: CSVEDRINNEKLFF
DNA: TGCAGCGTTGAGGATCGAATTAATAATGAAAAACTGTTTTTT